The clone carrying this TCR beta chain was seen a few times. The antigen is unknown. It was approximately 10 milliliters of peripheral blood that were drawn from each donor. There were at least 6 micrograms of total RNA extracted from every sample. Germline lookup yields CDR1 SEHNR and CDR2 FQNEAQ (reference sequence). The CDR3 has 13 residues. V dropped 1 base and J dropped 10 bases, with 11 bases sitting between them. The source of the sample is a study of blood T cells in healthy people across ages. Study observations and caveats: Per million T cells, TCR beta diversity dropped roughly linearly as age increased.

Together with a sample-barcoded 5' primer, a J-beta primer mix was included in a second PCR lasting about 7 to 12 cycles. TCRdb passed the 5' RACE reads through MiXCR, listing each CDR3 protein once. The sample holds about 830,000 distinct CDR3 sequences, about 62% seen once. The clonotype originates from a man aged 25-45 years in good health. The sample comprised blood. V is TRBV7-9 and J is TRBJ2-1; D is unresolved. The CDR3 spells CASSLDTGREQFF. The CDR3 DNA follows: TGTGCCAGCAGCTTAGACACGGGTCGGGAGCAGTTCTTC.